The entry that follows covers one T cell receptor beta chain sequence. Antigen specificity is unknown. This sample is part of a study of T cell responses to AZD1222 COVID-19 vaccine. Notes on the study in general: Of the AZD1222 recipients, only 5 or 6 were seropositive at baseline.

This table comes from immunoSEQ multiplex PCR, and its TCRdb copy is limited to in-frame clones, with some not included. The sample has more than 150,000 clones, 90% to 95% seen once; the top ten hold around 1.5%. The germline CDR1 and CDR2 sequences are SGHRS and YFSETQ. The CDR3 runs to 15 residues. The J segment lost 7 bases and the V segment lost 2 bases, leaving 9 bases of the junction unmatched. The chain links TRBV5-1 to TRBJ2-7; 10 nucleotides match TRBD2. This receptor was taken from an adult who received the AZD1222 COVID-19 vaccine. This specimen consisted of peripheral blood, obtained 28 days after the second AZD1222 dose. CDR3 nucleotides: TGCGCCAGCAGCTTAAGGACTAGCGGACCCTGGGAGCAGTACTTC. Translation: CASSLRTSGPWEQYF. The variable domain in full, with the rest retrieved from reference TRBV5-1 and TRBJ2-7, is KAGVTQTPRYLIKTRGQQVTLSCSPISGHRSVSWYQQTPGQGLQFLFEYFSETQRNKGNFPGRFSGRQFSNSRSEMNVSTLELGDSALYLCASSLRTSGPWEQYFGPGTRLTVT.